This TCR beta chain was sequenced in a study of cytomegalovirus exposure and HLA in healthy donors. The J segment lost 2 bases and the V segment lost 2 bases, leaving 5 bases of the junction unmatched. Germline CDR1 reads SGHNT; CDR2 reads YYREEE (reference sequence). The CDR3 consists of 15 residues. PCR involved 60 Vbeta and 13 Jbeta primers. The data were produced by immunoSEQ multiplex PCR, yet TCRdb's version contains in-frame clones alone and is incomplete. The sample lists approximately 130,000 clones; approximately 60% were seen once. Source material: PBMCs. The chain is built from TRBV5-4 and TRBJ1-1; 8 bases align to TRBD1. The sequence came from a woman aged 40 to 50 in good health and CMV-seronegative. The CDR3: CASSFPQGVNTEAFF. The CDR3, as DNA: TGTGCCAGCAGCTTCCCACAGGGGGTTAACACTGAAGCTTTCTTT.